The source of this T cell receptor beta chain is a study of T cell repertoires in cytomegalovirus infection (dated by TCRdb to between 2017 and 2020). Turning to the overall study: The HLA type of each donor mattered for the analysis, because public TCR beta signatures pointed to carriage of CMV infection along with the matching HLA type. Study-level results and caveats: The ex vivo response was dominated by HLA-C-restricted CMV-specific TCR beta clonotypes, and the single most frequent clonotype in two of eight donors was supplied by these HLA-C-restricted clonotypes. Cumulative frequency of public TCR beta family members discriminated carriers of CMV infection plus the relevant HLA type in this cohort and an independent roughly 350-donor cohort.

The sequencer was an Illumina HiSeq 1500. The raw public reads went through TCRdb reprocessing: fastp at Q25, MiXCR clone calling, in-frame beta chains kept. CDR3 protein duplicates are merged, each entry listing the most common genes and DNA. In all, the sample holds 65,000 to 95,000 distinct CDR3 sequences, and roughly 3.7% of those were seen once. The ten largest make up about 4.6% of the sample. Compared with germline, V lacks 4 bases and J lacks 7 bases; bases without a gene match: 7. The CDR3, from cysteine to phenylalanine, totals 16 residues. The CDR3 DNA has 48 bases and is translated from base 1. Reading the germline V gene gives CDR1 SGHVS and CDR2 FQNEAQ. This clonotype occurred many times. Its antigen has not been determined. No per-base quality is available; no much larger clone lies one base away.

Sample: PBMCs. The clonotype originates from a human donor in good health (CMV status not recorded). Some clones in this sample may be carry-over from other donors' samples. This chain is built from TRBV7-8 and TRBJ1-6; the central 10 bases match TRBD1. The sequence in DNA is TGTGCCAGCAGCTCTGTAAGGGACAGGGGCAATTCACCCCTCCACTTT. Translation gives CASSSVRDRGNSPLHF.